This entry features one T cell receptor beta chain sequence. The antigen remains unidentified. CDR3 length equals 15 residues. V lost 5 bases to trimming and J lost 4 bases, with 18 bases between them. Germline CDR1 and CDR2: SEHNR and FQNEAQ (reference sequence). This sample is part of a study of beta chain features in type 1 diabetes. Reverse transcribing all isolated RNA meant expressed TCRB transcripts were sequenced. Here immunoSEQ multiplex PCR was the method, and the copy in TCRdb shows in-frame clones only, minus some. The sample gives 310,000 or so clones, less than 10% of which show up once; approximately 0.47% is in the top ten. Study results and limitations: Highly expressing activated T cells could be over-counted with a cDNA template. Any HLA-type effect on TCRB rearrangement remained unresolved here.

Material: central memory CD4+ T cells from blood. The chain links TRBV7-9 to TRBJ2-7, with no clear D. The receptor was isolated from a woman younger than 30 in good health. The DNA for the CDR3 is TGTGCCAGCAGCCCGCGTTCTCAGTCGATTTACGAGCAGTACTTC. It translates to CASSPRSQSIYEQYF.